This record looks at one TCR beta chain sequence and its context. These data are taken from a study of tumor-infiltrating lymphocytes in primary liver carcinoma. About the study: Staged T1-T3 N0M0, the tumors had sizes that ranged from roughly 4 to 10 cm across.

Germline DNA was also extracted, and blood RNA was taken from unsorted whole blood. Starting material of roughly 550 ng total RNA yielded TCR beta cDNA via a constant-region primer. Three nested multiplex PCR rounds, a slightly modified ARM-PCR method, built the TCR beta libraries. TCRdb analysed the multiplex PCR reads with MiXCR anew, one entry per CDR3 protein. The table includes over 250,000 distinct CDR3 sequences, about 50% detected once. The clonotype originates from a young woman with primary liver carcinoma and hepatitis B virus infection. Sequencing was carried out using peripheral blood.

The CDR3 bases are TGTGCCAGCAGCTCGGCCAACGGCTATGGCTACACCTTC. This sequence encodes CASSSANGYGYTF. The chain uses TRBV6-5 and TRBJ1-2; D not resolved. The length of the CDR3 is 13 residues. V lost 6 bases and J 4 bases, leaving 12 bases between the germline ends. Per the germline V gene, CDR1 is MNHEY and CDR2 is SVGAGI.